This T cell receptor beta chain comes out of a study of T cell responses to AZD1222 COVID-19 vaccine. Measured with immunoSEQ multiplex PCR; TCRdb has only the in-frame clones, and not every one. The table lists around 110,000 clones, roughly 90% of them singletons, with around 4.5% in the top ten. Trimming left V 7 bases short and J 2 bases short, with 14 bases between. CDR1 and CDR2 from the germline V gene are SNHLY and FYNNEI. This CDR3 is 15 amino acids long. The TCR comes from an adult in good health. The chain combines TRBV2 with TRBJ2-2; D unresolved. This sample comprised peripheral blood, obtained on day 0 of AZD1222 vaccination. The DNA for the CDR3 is TGTGCCAGCAAGGAAGTCGTTCGAAACACCGGGGAGCTGTTTTTT. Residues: CASKEVVRNTGELFF.